Detailed here is one TCR beta chain. Its antigen is unidentified. Splitting the CD4+ cells yielded a CD45RA+ naive subset and a CD45RA-negative memory subset. This sample was included in a study of shared clonotypes between healthy human individuals. Study results and limitations: Only blood was sampled; tissue repertoires likely differ.

Deep level was the assay's run setting. Once extracted for a subset, genomic DNA was divided evenly among several immunoSEQ plates. The repertoire was sequenced with immunoSEQ multiplex PCR; TCRdb's copy has only in-frame clones and lacks some. The table has some 980,000 clones, more than 75% seen once. This clonotype was sampled from a man younger than 35 in good health. Sequenced input: memory CD4+ T cells sorted from blood. Subset noted: CD45RA-negative fraction.

The CDR3 nucleotides are TGTGCCAGCAGCTGGGATGGAAACACCATATATTTT. Translation: CASSWDGNTIYF. The rearrangement joins TRBV25-1 to TRBJ1-3; the D is unclear. The germline V gene has CDR1 MGHDK and CDR2 SYGVNS. The CDR3 has 12 amino acids. Deletions cut 6 bases from V and 3 bases from J, with 6 bases between.